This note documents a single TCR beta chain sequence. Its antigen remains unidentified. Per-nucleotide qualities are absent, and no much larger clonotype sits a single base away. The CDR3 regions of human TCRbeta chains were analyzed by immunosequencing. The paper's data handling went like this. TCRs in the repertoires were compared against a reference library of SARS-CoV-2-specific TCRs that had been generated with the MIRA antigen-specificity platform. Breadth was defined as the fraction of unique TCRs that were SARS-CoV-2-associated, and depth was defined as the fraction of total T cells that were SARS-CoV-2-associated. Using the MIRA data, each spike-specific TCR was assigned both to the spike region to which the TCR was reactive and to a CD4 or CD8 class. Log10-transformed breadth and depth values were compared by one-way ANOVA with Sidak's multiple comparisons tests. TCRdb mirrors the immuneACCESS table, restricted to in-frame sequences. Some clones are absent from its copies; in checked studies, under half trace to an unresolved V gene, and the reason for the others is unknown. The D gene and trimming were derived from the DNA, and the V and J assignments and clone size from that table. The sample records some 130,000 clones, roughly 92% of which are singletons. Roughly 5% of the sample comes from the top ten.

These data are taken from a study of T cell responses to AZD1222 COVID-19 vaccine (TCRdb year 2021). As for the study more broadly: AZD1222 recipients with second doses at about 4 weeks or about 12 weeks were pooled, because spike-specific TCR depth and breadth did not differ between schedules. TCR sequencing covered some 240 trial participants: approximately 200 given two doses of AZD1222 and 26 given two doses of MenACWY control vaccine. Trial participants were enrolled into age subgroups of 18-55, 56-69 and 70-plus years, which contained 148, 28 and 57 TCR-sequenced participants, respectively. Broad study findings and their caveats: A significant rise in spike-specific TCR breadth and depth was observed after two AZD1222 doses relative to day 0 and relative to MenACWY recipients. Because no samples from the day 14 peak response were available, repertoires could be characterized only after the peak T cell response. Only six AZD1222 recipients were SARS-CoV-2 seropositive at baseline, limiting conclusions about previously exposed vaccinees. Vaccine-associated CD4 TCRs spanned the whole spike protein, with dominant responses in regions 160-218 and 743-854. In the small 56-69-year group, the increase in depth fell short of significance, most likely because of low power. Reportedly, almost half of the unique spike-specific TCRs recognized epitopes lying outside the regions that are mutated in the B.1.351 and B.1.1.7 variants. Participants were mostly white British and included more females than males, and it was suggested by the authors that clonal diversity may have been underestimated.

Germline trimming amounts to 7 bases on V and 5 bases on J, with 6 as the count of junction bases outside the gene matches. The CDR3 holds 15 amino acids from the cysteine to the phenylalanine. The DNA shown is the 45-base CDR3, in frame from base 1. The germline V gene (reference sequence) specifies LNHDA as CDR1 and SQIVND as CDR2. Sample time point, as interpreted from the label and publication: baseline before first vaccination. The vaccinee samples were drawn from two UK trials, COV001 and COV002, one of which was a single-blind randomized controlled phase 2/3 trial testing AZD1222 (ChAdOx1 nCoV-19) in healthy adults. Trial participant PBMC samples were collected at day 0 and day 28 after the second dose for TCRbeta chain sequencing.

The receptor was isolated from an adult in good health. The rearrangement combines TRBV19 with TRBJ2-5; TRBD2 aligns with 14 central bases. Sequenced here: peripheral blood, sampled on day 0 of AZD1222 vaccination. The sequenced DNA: TGTGCCAGTACTGGGGGACTAGCGGGAGTTGAGACCCAGTACTTC. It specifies CASTGGLAGVETQYF.